The present T cell receptor beta chain was sequenced within a study of CD8+ T cells in alopecia areata (dated by TCRdb to 2016 to 2019). Background on the whole study: The treated patients, all with moderate-to-severe alopecia areata, were enrolled in an open-label pilot trial of oral tofacitinib given at 5 to 10 mg twice daily. In both human patients and the C3H/HeJ mouse model, the study applied high-throughput TCRbeta sequencing to look at T cell clonal expansion in alopecia areata. Scalp clonality was compared among normal scalp (n=4), patchy alopecia areata scalp (n=8), and alopecia totalis/universalis scalp (n=8). Scalp tissue and sorted CD4+ and CD8+ peripheral blood T cells from patchy and totalis/universalis alopecia areata patients and from healthy controls were covered by human TCRbeta sequencing. Patients received tofacitinib for 6 to 18 months and were then followed off drug for 6 months to check for delayed response and recurrence. RNA was extracted with the PAXgene miRNA kit for fixed scalp, the miRNeasy kit for PBMCs, and the RNeasy kit for mouse skin. In treated patients, disease severity was measured using the SALT score, which gives the percentage of scalp surface area affected. Tofacitinib-treated patients had biopsies at baseline and at 4 and 24 weeks of treatment, with a later scalp biopsy in several patients. Amplification of TCRbeta CDR3 regions was done by immunoSEQ multiplex PCR using 35 Vbeta forward primers and 13 Jbeta reverse primers.

Sequences SQVTM (CDR1) and ANQGSEA (CDR2) are obtained from the germline V gene. Reading from cysteine to phenylalanine, the CDR3 counts 14 amino acids. The read is trimmed to its CDR3 DNA, 42 bases read in frame from base 1. V sheds 0 bases and J sheds 2 bases, leaving 9 bases between their ends. This clone showed up just a few times. Its antigen remains undetermined. It has no much larger one-base neighbor in the sample; base qualities were not kept. The sample's time point label is to be understood as: about 4 weeks on oral tofacitinib. This specimen's treatment or condition label, per the study, means: oral pan-JAK inhibitor, 5-10 mg twice daily. Lesional scalp punch biopsies and peripheral blood were collected from alopecia areata patients. PBMCs were isolated by density centrifugation and stained for CD3, CD4 and CD8, after which CD4+ and CD8+ T cells were sorted on a FACSAria. Preparation of the library involved the immunoSEQ multiplex PCR assay. RNA was extracted from all samples and reverse transcribed into cDNA, which served as template for TCR sequencing. First-strand cDNA was synthesized using SuperScript III with a 2:1 mix of oligo-dT and random hexamers. A synthetic immune receptor repertoire was used to assess amplification bias, and residual bias was removed computationally. In the authors' own workflow: Raw reads were preprocessed to remove errors, and CDR3 was defined according to IMGT conventions as the region from the conserved cysteine to phenylalanine. To get clonality, Shannon entropy was normalized by log2 of the number of productive unique TCRs and the result was subtracted from 1. CD4 or CD8 identity of scalp clones was inferred by cross-referencing scalp TCRbeta sequences with sorted blood CD4 and CD8 repertoires. TCRdb obtained this table from immuneACCESS and retained in-frame rearrangements with V and J assigned. These tables miss some clones; where compared with another copy, unresolved V genes account for less than half of the shortfall, and the remainder is unexplained. The V and J calls and clone size are taken from that table; D and trimming were inferred from the DNA. The sample has roughly 190,000 clones on record, 45% to 65% of them singletons. The ten largest clones add up to 3% to 3.5% of the sample.

What the authors observed across the whole study: Lesional scalp, especially in alopecia totalis/universalis, showed higher clonality and more expanded CD8+ clones than normal scalp, suggesting antigenic drive. Because the treated cohort was small and included a single nonresponder, larger studies are needed to assess links between baseline CD8+ expansion and response. During tofacitinib treatment, many expanded lesional clones stuck around in both scalp and blood, and this persistence may partly explain why relapse happens after treatment is stopped. Unlike mouse skin, where gammadelta T cells dominate, normal human skin contains resident alphabeta T cells that get sequenced too, which complicates analysis of the scalp TCR repertoire. With tofacitinib, both scalp clonality and the number of expanded CD8+ clones among the top 100 scalp clones went down significantly. TCR sequences shared between patients were less clear than in mice, possibly partly because of HLA diversity in the patient population.

This sequence originates from a human donor with alopecia areata. Specimen: CD4+ T cells sorted from blood, collected at week 4, from a patient treated with tofacitinib. The chain couples TRBV29-1 to TRBJ2-3, with the D call perhaps TRBD1 or TRBD2, as 5 bases match in each case. For the CDR3, the sequence is CSVEEGTPTDTQYF. The nucleotide sequence is TGCAGCGTTGAAGAGGGGACCCCCACAGATACGCAGTATTTT.